This T cell receptor beta chain is drawn from a study of blood T cell repertoires in COVID-19. Study information: PBMCs, B-cell-depleted T cells, or T cells were the source of the cDNA or gDNA that made up the material.

Points on this clone: Its ends do not fully match the called genes, so a read error is possible.

Study processing details: Estimation of nucleated cell counts was performed using reference gene primer amplification. The assay was immunoSEQ multiplex PCR, and TCRdb's table has in-frame clones only and misses some. V, J and clone size were drawn from that table, and D and trimming were deduced from the DNA. The sample yields about 190,000 clones, about four fifths seen once. The CDR3 runs 13 residues. The germline V gene has CDR1 SQVTM and CDR2 ANQGSEA. What the recovered Cohort 3 donors had was two negative PCRs, clearance, or symptom resolution. The rearrangement joins TRBV29-1 to TRBJ1-1; 8 bases map to TRBD1. Sequenced input: PBMCs or T cells enriched from blood (not recorded which). This TCR derives from a woman aged 25 to 39 who had recovered from COVID-19. The CDR3 DNA follows: TGCAGCGCTGAAGGACAGGGTGCCACTGAAGCTTTCTTT. Protein: CSAEGQGATEAFF.